A single sample is the source of the 2 T cell receptor beta chains below, sequenced in a study of blood T cell repertoires in COVID-19. Using immunoSEQ multiplex PCR, the repertoire was profiled, and TCRdb retains in-frame clones only, with some absent. The table has around 82,000 clones, less than 90% seen once. Sequencing was done on a sample of peripheral blood. These receptors were obtained from an elderly man with COVID-19, enrolled during active disease.

This chain connects TRBV28 to TRBJ1-3; 7 nucleotides match TRBD1. Germline values: CDR1 MDHEN, CDR2 SYDVKM. Unmatched junction bases numbered 13, after V lost 6 bases and J lost 2 bases. The CDR3 has 17 residues. The CDR3 reads CASRPHRGRSTGNTIYF. The CDR3 region has the DNA TGTGCCAGCAGACCTCACAGGGGCCGGTCGACTGGAAACACCATATATTTT.

This chain connects TRBV4-2 to TRBJ2-7; perhaps TRBD1 as D (5 bases). This CDR3 contains 17 residues. Germline CDR1 LGHNA, CDR2 YNFKEQ. Trimming removed 4 bases from V and 1 base from J, with 20 bases in between. The CDR3 sequence is CASSRSSGAGLSYEQYF. The CDR3 DNA reads as TGTGCCAGCAGCCGCTCGTCTGGGGCAGGGCTTTCCTACGAGCAGTACTTC.